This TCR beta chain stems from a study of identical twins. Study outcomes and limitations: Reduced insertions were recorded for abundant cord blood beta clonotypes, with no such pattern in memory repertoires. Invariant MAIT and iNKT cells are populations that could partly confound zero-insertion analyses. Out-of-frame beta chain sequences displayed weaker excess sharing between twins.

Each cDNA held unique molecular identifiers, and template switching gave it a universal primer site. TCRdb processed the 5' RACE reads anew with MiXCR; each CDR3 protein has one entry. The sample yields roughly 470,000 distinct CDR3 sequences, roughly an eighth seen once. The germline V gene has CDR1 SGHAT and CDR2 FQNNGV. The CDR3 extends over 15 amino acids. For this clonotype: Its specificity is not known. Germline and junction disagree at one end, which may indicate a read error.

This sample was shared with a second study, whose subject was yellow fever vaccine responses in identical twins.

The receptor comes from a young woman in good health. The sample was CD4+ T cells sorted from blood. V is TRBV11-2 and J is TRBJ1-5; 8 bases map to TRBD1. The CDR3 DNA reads TGTGCCAGCAGCCCAGGACAGGGCGGAGTACAGCCCCAGCAATTT. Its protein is CASSPGQGGVQPQQF.